This TCR beta chain was obtained from a study of read filtering for tumor transcriptome and immune sequencing. Study-level background: The cohort had over 16 men and roughly 13 women aged about 45 to 80, mean about 66 years. Transcriptome libraries were built from DNase-treated RNA. Study-wide points: Correlation between methods rose after single-read clonotypes were removed.

Molecular barcoded adaptors covering alpha/delta and beta/gamma chains were used on roughly 400 ng RNA. TCRdb independently ran MiXCR on the reads; one entry per CDR3 protein. The profile shows 35,000 to 50,000 distinct CDR3 sequences, about 11% of them singletons. Note on this clonotype: Its specificity is unknown. The CDR3 does not close with the conserved phenylalanine or tryptophan, likely indicating a read error. The limits of the CDR3 on the DNA are not certain, so only TCRdb's listed CDR3 is given.

Inclusive of both ends, the CDR3 amounts to 11 amino acids. The V gene is TRBV23-1, the J gene TRBJ2-5; the DNA was not compared with TRBD1, the D call given in the table. TRBV23-1 is an ORF, and what it does is uncertain. Sequenced: a population of CD138-negative cells sorted from bone marrow. This receptor was taken from a donor over 35 with multiple myeloma. CDR3 region: CASSPGTPPGS.